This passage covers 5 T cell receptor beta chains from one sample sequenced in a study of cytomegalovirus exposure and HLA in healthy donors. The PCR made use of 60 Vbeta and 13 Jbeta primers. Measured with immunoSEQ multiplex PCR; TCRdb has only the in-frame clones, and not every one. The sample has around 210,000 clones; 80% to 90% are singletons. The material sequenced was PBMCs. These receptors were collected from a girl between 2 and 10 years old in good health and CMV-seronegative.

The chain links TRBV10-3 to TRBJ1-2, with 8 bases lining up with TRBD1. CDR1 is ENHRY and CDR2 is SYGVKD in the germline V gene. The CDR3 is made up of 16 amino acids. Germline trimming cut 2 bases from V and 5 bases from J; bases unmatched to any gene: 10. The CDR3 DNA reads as TGTGCCATCAGTGAGCCCGGACAGGGACGGACGTATGGCTACACCTTC. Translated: CAISEPGQGRTYGYTF.

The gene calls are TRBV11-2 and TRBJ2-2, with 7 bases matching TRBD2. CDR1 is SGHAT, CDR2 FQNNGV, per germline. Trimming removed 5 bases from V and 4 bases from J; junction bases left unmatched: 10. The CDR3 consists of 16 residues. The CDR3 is CASSHRTRSGTGELFF. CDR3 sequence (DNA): TGTGCCAGCAGCCACCGGACTAGATCGGGCACCGGGGAGCTGTTTTTT.

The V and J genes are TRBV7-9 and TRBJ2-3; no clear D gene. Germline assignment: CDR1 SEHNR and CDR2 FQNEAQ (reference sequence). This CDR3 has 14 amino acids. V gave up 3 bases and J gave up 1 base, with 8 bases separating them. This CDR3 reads CASSFSWGTDTQYF. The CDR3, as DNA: TGTGCCAGCAGCTTTAGCTGGGGCACAGATACGCAGTATTTT.

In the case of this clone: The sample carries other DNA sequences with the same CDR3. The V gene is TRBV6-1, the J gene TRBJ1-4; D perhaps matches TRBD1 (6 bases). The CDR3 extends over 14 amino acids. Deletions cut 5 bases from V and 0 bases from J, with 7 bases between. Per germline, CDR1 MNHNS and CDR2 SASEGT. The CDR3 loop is CASSRTATNEKLFF. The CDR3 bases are TGTGCCAGCAGTAGGACAGCAACTAATGAAAAACTGTTTTTT.

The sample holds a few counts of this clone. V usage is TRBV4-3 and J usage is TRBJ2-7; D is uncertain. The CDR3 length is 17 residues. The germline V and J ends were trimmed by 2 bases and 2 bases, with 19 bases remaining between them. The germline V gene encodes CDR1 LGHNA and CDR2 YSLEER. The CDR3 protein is CASSQQDTQNPTYEQYF. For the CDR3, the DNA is TGCGCCAGCAGCCAACAGGATACTCAGAATCCGACCTACGAGCAGTACTTC.